The 16 T cell receptor beta chains below come from one sample, sequenced in a study of T cell responses to AZD1222 COVID-19 vaccine (dated by TCRdb to about 2021). Libraries were built with the immunoSEQ multiplex PCR assay. TCRdb stores this immuneACCESS table with in-frame sequences only. Part of the clones is absent; in the studies checked, under half of the shortfall reflects unresolved V genes, and no reason is known for the rest. The sample table records tens of thousands of clones; 84% of these occur just once. The biggest ten clones account for roughly 6.6% of the sample. The time point label for this specimen denotes: baseline before first vaccination. The input for sequencing was peripheral blood, taken on day 0 of AZD1222 vaccination. The receptors were sampled from an adult in good health.

This chain joins TRBV7-9 and TRBJ1-1, with a possible D match to TRBD1 (6 bases). The CDR3 length is 13 residues. V lost 4 bases, J lost 3 bases, and 9 bases lay in between. Germline lookup yields CDR1 SEHNR and CDR2 FQNEAQ (reference sequence). This CDR3 reads CASSSTGHTEAFF. The DNA for the CDR3 is TGTGCCAGCAGCTCCACAGGGCACACTGAAGCTTTCTTT. The full variable domain, completed using reference TRBV7-9 and TRBJ1-1, is DTGVSQNPRHKITKRGQNVTFRCDPISEHNRLYWYRQTLGQGPEFLTYFQNEAQLEKSRLLSDRFSAERPKGSFSTLEIQRTEQGDSAMYLCASSSTGHTEAFFGQGTRLTVV.

This chain links TRBV7-7 with TRBJ1-2, with D uncertain. This CDR3 spans 16 amino acids. Germline V gives CDR1 SSHAT, CDR2 FNYEAQ (reference sequence). V was clipped by 0 bases and J by 6 bases, with 17 bases between them. The CDR3 DNA follows: TGTGCCAGCAGCTTAGCGATAACGGGAAGTCGTAATGGCTACACCTTC. Protein: CASSLAITGSRNGYTF.

This clone showed up many times. The genes are TRBV9 and TRBJ2-2, with TRBD2 matching 13 bases. Trimming cost V 0 bases and J 4 bases; bases outside gene matches: 6. The CDR3 loop spans 18 amino acids. In germline, CDR1 is SGDLS, CDR2 YYNGEE. The CDR3 DNA reads as TGTGCCAGCAGCGTAGTAGTGGGGACTAGCGGGGCCACCGGGGAGCTGTTTTTT. Its translation: CASSVVVGTSGATGELFF.

V usage is TRBV5-1 and J usage is TRBJ1-3, with TRBD1 matching 8 bases. Trimming at V came to 4 bases and at J to 4 bases, leaving 7 bases not matched to a gene. In germline, CDR1 is SGHRS, CDR2 YFSETQ. This CDR3 comprises 15 residues. The chain's CDR3 is CASSQDRVDGNTIYF. DNA of the CDR3: TGCGCCAGCAGCCAGGACAGGGTTGACGGAAACACCATATATTTT.

The chain employs TRBV9 and TRBJ1-5, with D unresolved. Trimming removed 0 bases at V and 4 bases at J, with 5 bases between. Looked up from germline, CDR1 is SGDLS and CDR2 is YYNGEE. The CDR3 extends over 13 amino acids. CDR3 sequence reads: CASSVGYNQPQHF. CDR3 nucleotide sequence: TGTGCCAGCAGCGTAGGCTATAATCAGCCCCAGCATTTT.

V gene TRBV4-1 combines with J gene TRBJ1-2; TRBD1 might be the D (6 bases). Germline V gives CDR1 MGHRA, CDR2 YSYEKL. The V end was cut by 2 bases, the J end by 3 bases, with 16 bases between. The CDR3 extends over 16 amino acids. DNA of the CDR3: TGCGCCAGCAGCCAAAGAAGAGCTGGGGGCGACTATGGCTACACCTTC. This translates into CASSQRRAGGDYGYTF.

The chain links TRBV2 to TRBJ1-2; no reliable D call. In germline, CDR1 is SNHLY, CDR2 FYNNEI. The CDR3 is 13 amino acids. Trimming took off 6 bases at V and 0 bases at J, with 8 bases between the two ends. The CDR3 coding sequence is TGTGCCAGCAGGGCAGATACTAACTATGGCTACACCTTC. Its protein product is CASRADTNYGYTF.

The chain links TRBV6-5 to TRBJ2-7, with 9 positions matching TRBD1. Unmatched junction bases numbered 4, after V lost 8 bases and J lost 5 bases. The CDR3 runs to 12 residues. The germline V gene encodes CDR1 MNHEY and CDR2 SVGAGI. Here the CDR3 reads CASDTGGNEQYF. The CDR3 DNA sequence: TGTGCCAGCGACACAGGGGGCAACGAGCAGTACTTC.

The rearrangement joins TRBV6-1 to TRBJ2-3; D is uncertain. This CDR3 has 13 residues. V lost 1 base to trimming and J lost 4 bases, with 6 bases between them. Germline lookup yields CDR1 MNHNS and CDR2 SASEGT. CDR3 sequence: CASSEGLPDTQYF. CDR3 in DNA: TGTGCCAGCAGTGAAGGGCTCCCAGATACGCAGTATTTT.

The sample holds a few counts of this clone. The chain has TRBV29-1 and TRBJ2-7; D is possibly TRBD1 or TRBD2 (5 bases each). Germline V lookup: CDR1 SQVTM, CDR2 ANQGSEA. Trimming pared 7 bases from V and 5 bases from J, leaving 15 bases between. The CDR3 loop spans 12 amino acids. As DNA, the CDR3 is TGCAGCGCCGGGACCCCAGCCCACGAGCAGTACTTC. This codes for CSAGTPAHEQYF.

The sample holds one count of this clone. CDR3 loop: CASSLVPGNTIYF. CDR3 bases: TGTGCCAGCAGCTTAGTCCCCGGAAACACCATATATTTT. This chain connects TRBV11-3 to TRBJ1-3; unclear D gene. Germline V gene lookup returns CDR1 SGHNT and CDR2 YENEEA. Trimming stripped 1 base from V and 4 bases from J, with 5 bases between. This CDR3 is built from 13 residues. The whole variable domain, remainder taken from reference TRBV11-3 and TRBJ1-3, is EAGVVQSPRYKIIEKKQPVAFWCNPISGHNTLYWYLQNLGQGPELLIRYENEEAVDDSQLPKDRFSAERLKGVDSTLKIQPAELGDSAVYLCASSLVPGNTIYFGEGSWLTVV.

The chain recombines TRBV5-6 with TRBJ2-2; the D gene could be TRBD1 or TRBD2 (5 bases each). V shed 6 bases and J shed 6 bases, with 12 bases lying between them. CDR1 is SGHDT, CDR2 YYEEEE, per germline. The CDR3 totals 13 residues. The CDR3 DNA reads as TGTGCCAGCATCCGAAGGGACGCCGGGGAGCTGTTTTTT. It is translated as CASIRRDAGELFF.

The genes are TRBV3-1 (or the pseudogene TRBV3-2) and TRBJ1-4; 8 bases map to TRBD1. The germline V gene encodes CDR1 LGHDT and CDR2 YNNKEL (reference sequence). This CDR3 comprises 15 residues. Trimming cost V 4 bases and J 8 bases; bases outside gene matches: 9. This CDR3 reads CASSLPGQGVEKLFF. CDR3 nucleotides: TGTGCCAGCAGCCTTCCTGGACAGGGAGTCGAAAAACTGTTTTTT.

The chain is built from TRBV5-1 and TRBJ2-7; TRBD2 matches at 8 bases. Germline V CDR1 and CDR2: SGHRS, YFSETQ. The CDR3 loop spans 15 amino acids. The V gene end was trimmed by 4 bases and the J gene end by 3 bases; junction bases not matched to a gene: 9. The CDR3 region has the DNA TGCGCCAGCAGCCCCCAACTCGGGGGGGGCTACGAGCAGTACTTC. Its protein product is CASSPQLGGGYEQYF.

This clone came up once. This rearrangement joins TRBV12-2 to TRBJ1-5; TRBD1, the table's D call, lacks a check against the DNA. TRBV12-2 is marked as a pseudogene. The CDR3 has 14 residues. CDR3 DNA sequence: TGTGCAAGTCGCCCGACAGGGGGCCTCCAGCCCCAGCATTTT. Translating gives CASRPTGGLQPQHF.

The chain has TRBV5-6 and TRBJ1-6, with D hard to call. The V end was cut by 4 bases, the J end by 5 bases, with 10 bases between. CDR1 and CDR2 from the germline V gene are SGHDT and YYEEEE. The CDR3 length is 14 residues. The CDR3 bases are TGTGCCAGCAGCCTGGAGACCCATAATTCACCCCTCCACTTT. Its translation is CASSLETHNSPLHF.